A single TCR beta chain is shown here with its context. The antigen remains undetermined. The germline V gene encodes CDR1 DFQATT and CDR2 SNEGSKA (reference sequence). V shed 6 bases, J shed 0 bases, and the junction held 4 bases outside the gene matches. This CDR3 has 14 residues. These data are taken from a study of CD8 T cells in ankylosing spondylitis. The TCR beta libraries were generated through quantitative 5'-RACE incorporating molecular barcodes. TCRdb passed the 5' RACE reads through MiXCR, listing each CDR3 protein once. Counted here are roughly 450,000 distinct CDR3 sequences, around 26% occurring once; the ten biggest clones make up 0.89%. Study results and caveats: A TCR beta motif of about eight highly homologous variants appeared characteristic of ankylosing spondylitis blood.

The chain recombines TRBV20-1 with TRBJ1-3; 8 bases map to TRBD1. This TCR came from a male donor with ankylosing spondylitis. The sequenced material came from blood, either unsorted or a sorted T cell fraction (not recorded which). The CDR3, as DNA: TGCAGTGCGGATACAGGGGGCTCTGGAAACACCATATATTTT. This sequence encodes CSADTGGSGNTIYF.